This TCR beta chain was identified in a study of cytomegalovirus exposure and HLA in healthy donors. Study outcomes and limitations: Per a prior analysis, the majority of TCR beta V segments were productive roughly 87% or roughly 30% of the time. When a later analysis compared HLA-associated TCR beta chains with equally common others, the HLA-associated chains turned out to be more clonally expanded and to have lower generation probabilities. Later analysis suggested most CMV-associated TCR beta chains were HLA-restricted. The sole available immune exposure information was CMV serostatus.

Both 60 Vbeta primers and 13 Jbeta primers went into the PCR. This table comes from immunoSEQ multiplex PCR, and its TCRdb copy is limited to in-frame clones, with some not included. The data contain some 98,000 clones, roughly 82% of them singletons. Of note for this clone: Its specificity is unknown.

Trimming removed 4 bases from V and 4 bases from J; junction bases left unmatched: 5. Per the germline V gene, CDR1 is LNHDA and CDR2 is SQIVND (reference sequence). The CDR3 covers 15 residues. Sequenced sample: PBMCs. The chain couples TRBV19 to TRBJ1-3, with 9 bases lining up with TRBD1. This receptor was obtained from a human donor in good health. CDR3 residues: CASSTDRGFGNTIYF. DNA of the CDR3: TGTGCCAGTAGTACGGACAGGGGATTCGGAAACACCATATATTTT.